The rows below give T cell receptor beta chains drawn from one sample of a study of blood T cell repertoires in COVID-19. Clones were sequenced by immunoSEQ multiplex PCR, and TCRdb holds only the in-frame ones, with some missing. The sample holds 150,000 to 200,000 clones; roughly 90% are singletons and the top ten take around 2.3%. Sequenced input: PBMCs or T cells enriched from blood (not recorded which). Receptors originate from a woman younger than 45 who had recovered from COVID-19. The CDR3 runs from the conserved cysteine through the conserved F or W. D genes are given only for firm matches. A row's size may be missing; if present it is once, few, many or a size class.

clone_size: NA; v_call: TRBV28; d_call: NA; j_call: TRBJ2-3; cdr3_nt: TGTGCCAGCAGTCTCCTAGGCAGGGAAGATACGCAGTATTTT; cdr3_aa: CASSLLGREDTQYF
clone_size: NA; v_call: TRBV2; d_call: NA; j_call: TRBJ1-4; cdr3_nt: TGTGCCAGCAGTGAATGGCAAGAGGTCGAAAAACTGTTTTTT; cdr3_aa: CASSEWQEVEKLFF
clone_size: NA; v_call: TRBV25-1; d_call: TRBD1; j_call: TRBJ1-2; cdr3_nt: TGTGCCAGCGGCTATGCAGGGGGTATTGGCTACACCTTC; cdr3_aa: CASGYAGGIGYTF
clone_size: NA; v_call: TRBV9; d_call: NA; j_call: TRBJ1-3; cdr3_nt: TGTGCCAGCAGCGTAGGAGGAGGGCTAATATATTTT; cdr3_aa: CASSVGGGLIYF
clone_size: NA; v_call: TRBV28; d_call: TRBD1; j_call: TRBJ1-2; cdr3_nt: TGTGCCAGCAGCCCTGACAGGGCGCATCTTTATGGCTACACCTTC; cdr3_aa: CASSPDRAHLYGYTF
clone_size: NA; v_call: TRBV6-2/TRBV6-3; d_call: NA; j_call: TRBJ1-5; cdr3_nt: TGTGCCAGCAGTCTACAGGGTTATAGCAATCAGCCCCAGCATTTT; cdr3_aa: CASSLQGYSNQPQHF
clone_size: NA; v_call: TRBV4-3; d_call: TRBD2; j_call: TRBJ2-2; cdr3_nt: TGCGCCAGCAGCCACGGACTAGCGGGAGGCCGGGTGACCGGGGAGCTGTTTTTT; cdr3_aa: CASSHGLAGGRVTGELFF
clone_size: NA; v_call: TRBV30; d_call: TRBD1; j_call: TRBJ2-1; cdr3_nt: TGTGCCTGGACCCGGGACAGGGGGATAAGGCCCCAATCAGAGCAGTTCTTC; cdr3_aa: CAWTRDRGIRPQSEQFF
clone_size: NA; v_call: TRBV7-2; d_call: NA; j_call: TRBJ2-7; cdr3_nt: TGTGCCAGCAGCTTAGGATTGGTGGCGGGATATCCCTACGAGCAGTACTTC; cdr3_aa: CASSLGLVAGYPYEQYF
clone_size: NA; v_call: TRBV2; d_call: NA; j_call: TRBJ2-1; cdr3_nt: TGTGCCAGCAGTGAGTATCCGAAGAGCTCCTACAATGAGCAGTTCTTC; cdr3_aa: CASSEYPKSSYNEQFF
clone_size: NA; v_call: TRBV5-4; d_call: TRBD2; j_call: TRBJ2-2; cdr3_nt: TGTGCCAGCAGCTTGGGTACTAGCGGGAGACGTGGGACCGGGGAGCTGTTTTTT; cdr3_aa: CASSLGTSGRRGTGELFF
clone_size: NA; v_call: TRBV7-3; d_call: TRBD1; j_call: TRBJ1-1; cdr3_nt: TGTGCCAGCAGCCAAACAGGGGGCTTCACTGAAGCTTTCTTT; cdr3_aa: CASSQTGGFTEAFF
clone_size: NA; v_call: TRBV30; d_call: NA; j_call: TRBJ2-2; cdr3_nt: TGTGCCCGAGCGGGCGGGGAGCTGTTTTTT; cdr3_aa: CARAGGELFF
clone_size: NA; v_call: TRBV7-2; d_call: TRBD1; j_call: TRBJ1-1; cdr3_nt: TGTGCCAGCAGCTTAGTGGGCTGGGGACAGGGGTCCGCTGAAGCTTTCTTT; cdr3_aa: CASSLVGWGQGSAEAFF
clone_size: few; v_call: TRBV5-1; d_call: NA; j_call: TRBJ2-7; cdr3_nt: TGCGCCAGCAGCCACAGGACAGGCGGGGCTAGGCAGGGCTACGAGCAGTACTTC; cdr3_aa: CASSHRTGGARQGYEQYF
clone_size: NA; v_call: TRBV30; d_call: TRBD1; j_call: TRBJ2-7; cdr3_nt: TGTGCCTGGAGTATCAACAGGGGGCAAGAGCAGTACTTC; cdr3_aa: CAWSINRGQEQYF
clone_size: NA; v_call: TRBV2; d_call: NA; j_call: TRBJ1-1; cdr3_nt: TGTGCCAGCAGCCCCACGCCGGTCAAGAACACTGAAGCTTTCTTT; cdr3_aa: CASSPTPVKNTEAFF
clone_size: once; v_call: TRBV29-1; d_call: NA; j_call: TRBJ2-3; cdr3_nt: TGCAGCGTGGCGAGGGCCACAGATACGCAGTATTTT; cdr3_aa: CSVARATDTQYF
clone_size: NA; v_call: TRBV18; d_call: TRBD1; j_call: TRBJ1-6; cdr3_nt: TGTGCCAGCTCACCAGTAGGGACAGTCCCGGGGAGCTCCTATAATTCACCCCTCCACTTT; cdr3_aa: CASSPVGTVPGSSYNSPLHF
clone_size: once; v_call: TRBV19; d_call: NA; j_call: TRBJ1-5; cdr3_nt: TGTGCCAGTATACGGTGGCCCGAGGGGCCCCAGCATTTT; cdr3_aa: CASIRWPEGPQHF
clone_size: NA; v_call: TRBV2; d_call: TRBD2; j_call: TRBJ2-7; cdr3_nt: TGTGCCAGCAGTGATTGGACTAGCGGGGGGGGTTTGCAGTACTTC; cdr3_aa: CASSDWTSGGGLQYF
clone_size: once; v_call: TRBV11-1; d_call: TRBD2; j_call: TRBJ2-3; cdr3_nt: TGTGCCAGCCAGGGGACTAGCGGGACCCCACAGTATTTT; cdr3_aa: CASQGTSGTPQYF
clone_size: NA; v_call: TRBV3-1/TRBV3-2; d_call: NA; j_call: TRBJ1-2; cdr3_nt: TGTGCCAGCAGCCAGCACAGGGAAGTGCGCTATGGCTACACCTTC; cdr3_aa: CASSQHREVRYGYTF
clone_size: NA; v_call: TRBV18; d_call: NA; j_call: TRBJ1-2; cdr3_nt: TGTGCCAGCTCACCTTCAAAGACTAGCATCTGGGGCTACACCTTC; cdr3_aa: CASSPSKTSIWGYTF
clone_size: once; v_call: TRBV5-1; d_call: NA; j_call: TRBJ1-1; cdr3_nt: TGCGCCAGCAGCTTTATCCAGGCCGGGAACACTGAAGCTTTCTTT; cdr3_aa: CASSFIQAGNTEAFF
clone_size: NA; v_call: TRBV6-5; d_call: NA; j_call: TRBJ1-5; cdr3_nt: TGTGCCAGCAGTTTTTCCAGGGTGAATAGCAATCAGCCCCAGCATTTT; cdr3_aa: CASSFSRVNSNQPQHF
clone_size: NA; v_call: TRBV7-6; d_call: TRBD1; j_call: TRBJ2-1; cdr3_nt: TGTGCCAGCAGCTTATCCTCGGGACAGATCTCCTACAATGAGCAGTTCTTC; cdr3_aa: CASSLSSGQISYNEQFF
clone_size: NA; v_call: TRBV29-1; d_call: NA; j_call: TRBJ2-1; cdr3_nt: TGCAGCGTCGTCGACTGGCCTACCTACAATGAGCAGTTCTTC; cdr3_aa: CSVVDWPTYNEQFF
clone_size: NA; v_call: TRBV11-3; d_call: NA; j_call: TRBJ1-1; cdr3_nt: TGTGCCAGCAGCTTAGACGGACAGTTGAACACTGAAGCTTTCTTT; cdr3_aa: CASSLDGQLNTEAFF
clone_size: NA; v_call: TRBV28; d_call: TRBD2; j_call: TRBJ2-1; cdr3_nt: TGTGCCAGCAGTTCCCTAGCGGGAGGTCGAAACAATGAGCAGTTCTTC; cdr3_aa: CASSSLAGGRNNEQFF
clone_size: NA; v_call: TRBV5-6; d_call: NA; j_call: TRBJ2-7; cdr3_nt: TGTGCCAGCACTCGATGGGGACAAAGCTACGAGCAGTACTTC; cdr3_aa: CASTRWGQSYEQYF
clone_size: NA; v_call: TRBV5-5; d_call: NA; j_call: TRBJ1-1; cdr3_nt: TGTGCCAGCAGCCCCGTTACAGGACCCGGGGGCACTGAAGCTTTCTTT; cdr3_aa: CASSPVTGPGGTEAFF
clone_size: NA; v_call: TRBV6-2/TRBV6-3; d_call: TRBD2; j_call: TRBJ2-1; cdr3_nt: TGTGCCAGCAGTTACTCTTTTAGCGGGGACTCCTACAATGAGCAGTTCTTC; cdr3_aa: CASSYSFSGDSYNEQFF
clone_size: once; v_call: TRBV9; d_call: TRBD2; j_call: TRBJ2-7; cdr3_nt: TGTGCCAGCAGCGCTAGCGGGAAGTACGAGCAGTACTTC; cdr3_aa: CASSASGKYEQYF